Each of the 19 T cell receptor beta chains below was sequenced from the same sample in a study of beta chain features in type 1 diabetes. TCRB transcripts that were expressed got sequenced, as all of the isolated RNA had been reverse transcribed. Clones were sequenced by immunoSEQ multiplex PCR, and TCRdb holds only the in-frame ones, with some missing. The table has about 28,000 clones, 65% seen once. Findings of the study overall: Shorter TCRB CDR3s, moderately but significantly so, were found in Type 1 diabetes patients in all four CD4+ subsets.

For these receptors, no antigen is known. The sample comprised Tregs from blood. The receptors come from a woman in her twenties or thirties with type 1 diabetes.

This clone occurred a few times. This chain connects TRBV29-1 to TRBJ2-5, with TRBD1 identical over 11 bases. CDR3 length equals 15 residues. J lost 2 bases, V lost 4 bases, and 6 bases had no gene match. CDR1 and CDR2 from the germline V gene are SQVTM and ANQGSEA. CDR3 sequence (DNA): TGCAGCGTTGGTTCCGGGACAGGGGGACAAGAGACCCAGTACTTC. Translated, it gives CSVGSGTGGQETQYF.

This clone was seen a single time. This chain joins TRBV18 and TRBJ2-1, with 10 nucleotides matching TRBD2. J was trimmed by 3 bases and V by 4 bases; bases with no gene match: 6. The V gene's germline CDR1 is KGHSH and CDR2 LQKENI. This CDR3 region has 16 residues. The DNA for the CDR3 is TGTGCCAGCTCACAACTAGCGGGATTTCTCTACAATGAGCAGTTCTTC. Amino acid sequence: CASSQLAGFLYNEQFF.

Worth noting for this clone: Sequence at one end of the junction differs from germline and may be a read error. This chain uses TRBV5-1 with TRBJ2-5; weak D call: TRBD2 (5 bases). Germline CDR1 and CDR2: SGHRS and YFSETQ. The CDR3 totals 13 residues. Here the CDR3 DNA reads TGCGCCAGCAGGGAAAGGACTCAAGGGACCCAGTACTTC. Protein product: CASRERTQGTQYF. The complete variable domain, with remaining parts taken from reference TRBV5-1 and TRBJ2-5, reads KAGVTQTPRYLIKTRGQQVTLSCSPISGHRSVSWYQQTPGQGLQFLFEYFSETQRNKGNFPGRFSGRQFSNSRSEMNVSTLELGDSALYLCASRERTQGTQYFGPGTRLLVL.

Here the CDR3 DNA reads TGTGCCAGCAGTTACCAGATAGCTACCTACGAGCAGTACTTC. This translates into CASSYQIATYEQYF. V is TRBV6-5 and J is TRBJ2-7; D unclear. Germline assignment: CDR1 MNHEY and CDR2 SVGAGI. CDR3 length: 14 residues. V lost 2 bases and J lost 2, with 10 bases in between.

The CDR3 here is CASSARTSGSDTQYF. CDR3 in DNA: TGTGCCAGCAGTGCTAGGACTAGCGGGTCAGATACGCAGTATTTT. The V and J genes are TRBV2 and TRBJ2-3, with 11 bases lining up with TRBD2. V dropped 4 bases and J dropped 4; count of bases not matched to a gene: 4. The CDR3 extends over 15 amino acids. The germline CDR1 and CDR2 sequences are SNHLY and FYNNEI.

CDR3 in DNA: TGCGCCAGCAGCTTGAGAGCCCTGGTGGAGACCCAGTACTTC. Amino acids: CASSLRALVETQYF. The chain has TRBV5-1 and TRBJ2-5, with D unresolved. CDR3 length equals 14 residues. Between the trimmed V and J ends, which lost 1 base and 5 bases, there was a span of 12 bases. The germline gives CDR1 SGHRS, CDR2 YFSETQ. The entire variable domain, with the rest obtained from reference TRBV5-1 and TRBJ2-5, is as follows: KAGVTQTPRYLIKTRGQQVTLSCSPISGHRSVSWYQQTPGQGLQFLFEYFSETQRNKGNFPGRFSGRQFSNSRSEMNVSTLELGDSALYLCASSLRALVETQYFGPGTRLLVL.

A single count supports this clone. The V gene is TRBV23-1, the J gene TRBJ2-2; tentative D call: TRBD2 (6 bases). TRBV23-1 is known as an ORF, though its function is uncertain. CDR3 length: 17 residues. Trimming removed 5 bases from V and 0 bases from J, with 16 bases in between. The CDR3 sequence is CASSYPREFSNTGELFF. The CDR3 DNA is TGCGCCAGCAGTTACCCCCGGGAGTTTTCGAACACCGGGGAGCTGTTTTTT.

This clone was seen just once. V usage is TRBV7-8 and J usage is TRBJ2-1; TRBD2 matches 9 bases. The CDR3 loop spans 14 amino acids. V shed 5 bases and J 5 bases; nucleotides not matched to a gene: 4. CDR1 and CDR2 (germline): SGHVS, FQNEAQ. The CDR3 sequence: CASSPSGMNNEQFF. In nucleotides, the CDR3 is TGTGCCAGCAGCCCTAGCGGGATGAACAATGAGCAGTTCTTC.

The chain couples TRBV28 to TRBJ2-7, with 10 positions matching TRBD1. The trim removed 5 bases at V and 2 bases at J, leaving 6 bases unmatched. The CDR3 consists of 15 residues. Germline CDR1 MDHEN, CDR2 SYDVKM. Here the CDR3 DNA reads TGTGCCAGCAGTCCGTGGGACAGGGGAACCTACGAGCAGTACTTC. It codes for CASSPWDRGTYEQYF.

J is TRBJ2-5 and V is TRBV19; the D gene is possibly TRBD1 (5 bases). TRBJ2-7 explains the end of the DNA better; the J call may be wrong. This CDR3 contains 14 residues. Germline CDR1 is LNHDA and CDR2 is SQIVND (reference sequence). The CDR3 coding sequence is TGTGCCAGTAGTGAACAGGCCCTTCTCTACGAGCAGTACTTC. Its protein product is CASSEQALLYEQYF.

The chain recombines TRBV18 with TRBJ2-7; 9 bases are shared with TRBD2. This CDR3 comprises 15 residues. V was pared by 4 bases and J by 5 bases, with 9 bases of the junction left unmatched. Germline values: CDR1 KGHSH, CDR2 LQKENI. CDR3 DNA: TGTGCCAGCTCACGGGCGGGAGGGCTTACCAACGAGCAGTACTTC. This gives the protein CASSRAGGLTNEQYF.

CDR3 protein: CASSLEGGPSTDTQYF. The CDR3 DNA is TGTGCCAGCAGCTTGGAGGGAGGGCCTAGCACAGATACGCAGTATTTT. The V and J genes are TRBV5-4 and TRBJ2-3; 7 bases line up with TRBD2. There are 16 residues in the CDR3. V trimming: 0 bases; J trimming: 0 bases; junction bases outside the gene matches: 4. Germline V gives CDR1 SGHNT, CDR2 YYREEE (reference sequence). The whole variable domain, filled in from reference TRBV5-4 and TRBJ2-3, reads ETGVTQSPTHLIKTRGQQVTLRCSSQSGHNTVSWYQQALGQGPQFIFQYYREEENGRGNFPPRFSGLQFPNYSSELNVNALELDDSALYLCASSLEGGPSTDTQYFGPGTRLTVL.

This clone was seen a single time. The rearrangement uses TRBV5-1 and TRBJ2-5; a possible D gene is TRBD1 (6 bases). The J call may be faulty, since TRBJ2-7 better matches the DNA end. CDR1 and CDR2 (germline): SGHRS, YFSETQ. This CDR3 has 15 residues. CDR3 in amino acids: CASSKTGNPSYEQYF. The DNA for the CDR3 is TGCGCCAGCAGCAAGACAGGCAATCCCTCCTACGAGCAGTACTTC.

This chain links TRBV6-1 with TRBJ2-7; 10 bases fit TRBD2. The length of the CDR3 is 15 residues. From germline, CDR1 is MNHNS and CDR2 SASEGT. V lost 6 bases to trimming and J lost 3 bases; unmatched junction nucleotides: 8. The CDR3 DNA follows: TGTGCCAGCAGATTAGGGACTAGCGAAGGCTACGAGCAGTACTTC. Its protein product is CASRLGTSEGYEQYF.

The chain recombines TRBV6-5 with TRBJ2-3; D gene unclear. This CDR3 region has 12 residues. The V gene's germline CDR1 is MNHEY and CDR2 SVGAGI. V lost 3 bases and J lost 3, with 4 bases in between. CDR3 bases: TGTGCCAGCAGTTATCAGACAGATACGCAGTATTTT. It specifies CASSYQTDTQYF.

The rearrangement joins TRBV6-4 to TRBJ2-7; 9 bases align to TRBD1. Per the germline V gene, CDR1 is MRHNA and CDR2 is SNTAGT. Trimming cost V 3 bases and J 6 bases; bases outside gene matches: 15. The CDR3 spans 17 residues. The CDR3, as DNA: TGTGCCAGCAGTGAAACAGGTGCAGGTACAGGGGGCCTCGAGCAGTACTTC. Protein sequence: CASSETGAGTGGLEQYF.

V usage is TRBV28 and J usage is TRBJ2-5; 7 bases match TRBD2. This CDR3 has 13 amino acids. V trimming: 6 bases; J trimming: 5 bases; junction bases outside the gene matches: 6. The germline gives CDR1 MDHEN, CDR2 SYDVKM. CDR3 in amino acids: CASSTPGRETQYF. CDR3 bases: TGTGCCAGCAGCACACCCGGGAGGGAGACCCAGTACTTC.

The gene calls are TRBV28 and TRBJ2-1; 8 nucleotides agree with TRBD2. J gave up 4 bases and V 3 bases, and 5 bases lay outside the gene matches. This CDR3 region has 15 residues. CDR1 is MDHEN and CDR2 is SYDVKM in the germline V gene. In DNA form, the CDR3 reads TGTGCCAGCAGTTTGATTAGCGGGATGTACAATGAGCAGTTCTTC. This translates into CASSLISGMYNEQFF. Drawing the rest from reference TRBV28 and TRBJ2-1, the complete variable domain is DVKVTQSSRYLVKRTGEKVFLECVQDMDHENMFWYRQDPGLGLRLIYFSYDVKMKEKGDIPEGYSVSREKKERFSLILESASTNQTSMYLCASSLISGMYNEQFFGPGTRLTVL.

The CDR3 sequence is CASSRDRGFAGTTGEQYF. In DNA form, the CDR3 reads TGTGCCAGCAGCCGGGACAGGGGCTTCGCGGGCACTACGGGCGAGCAGTACTTC. The V and J genes are TRBV21-1 and TRBJ2-7; TRBD1 is taken as the D call from the table, unchecked against the DNA. TRBV21-1 is flagged as a pseudogene. The CDR3 sequence is 18 residues long.